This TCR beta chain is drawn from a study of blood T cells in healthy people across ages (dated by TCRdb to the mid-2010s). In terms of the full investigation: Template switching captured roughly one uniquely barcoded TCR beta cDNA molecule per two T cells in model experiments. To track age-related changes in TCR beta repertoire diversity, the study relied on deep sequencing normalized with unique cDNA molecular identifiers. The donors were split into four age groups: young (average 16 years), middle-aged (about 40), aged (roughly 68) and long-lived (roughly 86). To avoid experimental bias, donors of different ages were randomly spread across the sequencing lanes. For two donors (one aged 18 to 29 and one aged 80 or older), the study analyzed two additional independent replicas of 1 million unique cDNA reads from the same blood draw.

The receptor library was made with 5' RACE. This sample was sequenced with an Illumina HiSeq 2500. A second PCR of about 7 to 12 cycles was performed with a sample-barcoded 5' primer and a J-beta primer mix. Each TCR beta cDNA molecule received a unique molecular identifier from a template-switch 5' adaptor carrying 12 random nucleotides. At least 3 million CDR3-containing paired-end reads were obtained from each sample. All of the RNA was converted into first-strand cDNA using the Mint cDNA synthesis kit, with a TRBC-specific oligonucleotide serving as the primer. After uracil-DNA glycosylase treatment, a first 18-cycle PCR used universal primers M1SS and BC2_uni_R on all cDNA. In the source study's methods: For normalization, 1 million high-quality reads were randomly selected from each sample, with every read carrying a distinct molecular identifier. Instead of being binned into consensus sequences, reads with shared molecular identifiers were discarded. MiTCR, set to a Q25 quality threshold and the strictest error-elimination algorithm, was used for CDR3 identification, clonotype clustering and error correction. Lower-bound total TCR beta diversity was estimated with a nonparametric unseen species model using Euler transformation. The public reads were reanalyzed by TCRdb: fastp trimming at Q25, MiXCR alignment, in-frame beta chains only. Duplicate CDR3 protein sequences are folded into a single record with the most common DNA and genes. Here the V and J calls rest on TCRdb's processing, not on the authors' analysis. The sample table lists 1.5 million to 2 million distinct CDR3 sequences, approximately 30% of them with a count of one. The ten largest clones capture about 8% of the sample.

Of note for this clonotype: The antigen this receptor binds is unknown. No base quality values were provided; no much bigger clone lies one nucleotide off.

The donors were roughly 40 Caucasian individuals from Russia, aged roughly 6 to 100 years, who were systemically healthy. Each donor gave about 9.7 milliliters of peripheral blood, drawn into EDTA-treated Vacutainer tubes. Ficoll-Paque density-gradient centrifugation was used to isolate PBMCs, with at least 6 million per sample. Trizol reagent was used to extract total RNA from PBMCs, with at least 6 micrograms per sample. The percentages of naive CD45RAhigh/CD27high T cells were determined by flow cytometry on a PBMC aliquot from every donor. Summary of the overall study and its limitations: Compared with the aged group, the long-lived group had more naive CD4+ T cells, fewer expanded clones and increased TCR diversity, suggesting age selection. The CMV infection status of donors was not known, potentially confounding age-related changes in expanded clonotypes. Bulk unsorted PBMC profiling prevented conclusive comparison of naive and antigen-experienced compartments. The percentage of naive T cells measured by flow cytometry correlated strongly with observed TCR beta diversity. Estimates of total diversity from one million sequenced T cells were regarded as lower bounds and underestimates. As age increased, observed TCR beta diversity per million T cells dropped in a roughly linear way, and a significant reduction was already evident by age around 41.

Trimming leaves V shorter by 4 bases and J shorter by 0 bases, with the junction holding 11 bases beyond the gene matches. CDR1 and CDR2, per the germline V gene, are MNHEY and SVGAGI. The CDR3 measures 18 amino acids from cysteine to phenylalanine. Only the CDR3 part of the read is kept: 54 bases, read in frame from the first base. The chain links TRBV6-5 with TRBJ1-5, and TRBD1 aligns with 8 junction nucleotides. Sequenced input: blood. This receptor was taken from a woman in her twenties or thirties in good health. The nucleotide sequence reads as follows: TGTGCCAGCAGTTCCACCCTGGGGACAGGACGTAGCAATCAGCCCCAGCATTTT. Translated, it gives CASSSTLGTGRSNQPQHF.